This T cell receptor beta chain stems from a study of T cell responses to AZD1222 COVID-19 vaccine. Study results and limitations: As reported, nearly half of all spike-specific TCRs target variant regions that are unmutated. Clonal diversity was possibly underestimated, and white British individuals and females predominated among donors. Spike-wide coverage was observed for vaccine-associated CD4 TCRs, with dominant responses at 160-218 and 743-854.

Germline lookup yields CDR1 SGHRS and CDR2 YFSETQ. V was cut by 5 bases and J by 1 base, with 12 bases left in between. The CDR3 loop spans 14 amino acids. The assay was immunoSEQ multiplex PCR, and TCRdb's table has in-frame clones only and misses some. The data show about 180,000 clones, approximately 94% seen once. Investigators merged groups given second doses at roughly 4 or roughly 12 weeks. Details on this clone: Its antigen is not known.

Sequences were derived from peripheral blood, sampled 28 days after the second AZD1222 dose. The clonotype comes from an adult who received the AZD1222 COVID-19 vaccine. The chain couples TRBV5-1 to TRBJ1-1; no clear D. Here the CDR3 DNA reads TGCGCCAGCAGGCCCGGGCCAGAGAACACTGAAGCTTTCTTT. As protein: CASRPGPENTEAFF.